This T cell receptor (beta chain) came from a study of blood T cell repertoires in COVID-19. Overall study context: Whether acute or convalescent, the COVID-19 samples came from the United States, Italy and Spain.

Per the authors' pipeline: How many nucleated cells were present was estimated from reference gene primer amplification. Libraries were prepared by immunoSEQ multiplex PCR; TCRdb keeps only in-frame clonotypes and omits some of them. V and J calls and clone size are those listed in that table; D and trimming were worked out from the DNA. The sample consists of 200,000 to 250,000 clones, approximately 80% of them appearing once. Adults between roughly 18 and 90 years of age took part from 20 to 25 US areas. Categorization into cohorts depended on clinical history that participants reported. This CDR3 is built from 13 residues. CDR1 SNHLY and CDR2 FYNNEI come from the germline V gene. Trimming took off 3 bases at V and 6 bases at J, with 9 bases between the two ends.

The TCR was taken from a woman aged 55-75 years who had recovered from COVID-19. The chain is built from TRBV2 and TRBJ1-5; perhaps TRBD1 as D (6 bases). The sample was PBMCs or T cells enriched from blood (not recorded which). As DNA, the CDR3 is TGTGCCAGCAGTGACAGGGGTAGTCAGCCCCAGCATTTT. Translation: CASSDRGSQPQHF.